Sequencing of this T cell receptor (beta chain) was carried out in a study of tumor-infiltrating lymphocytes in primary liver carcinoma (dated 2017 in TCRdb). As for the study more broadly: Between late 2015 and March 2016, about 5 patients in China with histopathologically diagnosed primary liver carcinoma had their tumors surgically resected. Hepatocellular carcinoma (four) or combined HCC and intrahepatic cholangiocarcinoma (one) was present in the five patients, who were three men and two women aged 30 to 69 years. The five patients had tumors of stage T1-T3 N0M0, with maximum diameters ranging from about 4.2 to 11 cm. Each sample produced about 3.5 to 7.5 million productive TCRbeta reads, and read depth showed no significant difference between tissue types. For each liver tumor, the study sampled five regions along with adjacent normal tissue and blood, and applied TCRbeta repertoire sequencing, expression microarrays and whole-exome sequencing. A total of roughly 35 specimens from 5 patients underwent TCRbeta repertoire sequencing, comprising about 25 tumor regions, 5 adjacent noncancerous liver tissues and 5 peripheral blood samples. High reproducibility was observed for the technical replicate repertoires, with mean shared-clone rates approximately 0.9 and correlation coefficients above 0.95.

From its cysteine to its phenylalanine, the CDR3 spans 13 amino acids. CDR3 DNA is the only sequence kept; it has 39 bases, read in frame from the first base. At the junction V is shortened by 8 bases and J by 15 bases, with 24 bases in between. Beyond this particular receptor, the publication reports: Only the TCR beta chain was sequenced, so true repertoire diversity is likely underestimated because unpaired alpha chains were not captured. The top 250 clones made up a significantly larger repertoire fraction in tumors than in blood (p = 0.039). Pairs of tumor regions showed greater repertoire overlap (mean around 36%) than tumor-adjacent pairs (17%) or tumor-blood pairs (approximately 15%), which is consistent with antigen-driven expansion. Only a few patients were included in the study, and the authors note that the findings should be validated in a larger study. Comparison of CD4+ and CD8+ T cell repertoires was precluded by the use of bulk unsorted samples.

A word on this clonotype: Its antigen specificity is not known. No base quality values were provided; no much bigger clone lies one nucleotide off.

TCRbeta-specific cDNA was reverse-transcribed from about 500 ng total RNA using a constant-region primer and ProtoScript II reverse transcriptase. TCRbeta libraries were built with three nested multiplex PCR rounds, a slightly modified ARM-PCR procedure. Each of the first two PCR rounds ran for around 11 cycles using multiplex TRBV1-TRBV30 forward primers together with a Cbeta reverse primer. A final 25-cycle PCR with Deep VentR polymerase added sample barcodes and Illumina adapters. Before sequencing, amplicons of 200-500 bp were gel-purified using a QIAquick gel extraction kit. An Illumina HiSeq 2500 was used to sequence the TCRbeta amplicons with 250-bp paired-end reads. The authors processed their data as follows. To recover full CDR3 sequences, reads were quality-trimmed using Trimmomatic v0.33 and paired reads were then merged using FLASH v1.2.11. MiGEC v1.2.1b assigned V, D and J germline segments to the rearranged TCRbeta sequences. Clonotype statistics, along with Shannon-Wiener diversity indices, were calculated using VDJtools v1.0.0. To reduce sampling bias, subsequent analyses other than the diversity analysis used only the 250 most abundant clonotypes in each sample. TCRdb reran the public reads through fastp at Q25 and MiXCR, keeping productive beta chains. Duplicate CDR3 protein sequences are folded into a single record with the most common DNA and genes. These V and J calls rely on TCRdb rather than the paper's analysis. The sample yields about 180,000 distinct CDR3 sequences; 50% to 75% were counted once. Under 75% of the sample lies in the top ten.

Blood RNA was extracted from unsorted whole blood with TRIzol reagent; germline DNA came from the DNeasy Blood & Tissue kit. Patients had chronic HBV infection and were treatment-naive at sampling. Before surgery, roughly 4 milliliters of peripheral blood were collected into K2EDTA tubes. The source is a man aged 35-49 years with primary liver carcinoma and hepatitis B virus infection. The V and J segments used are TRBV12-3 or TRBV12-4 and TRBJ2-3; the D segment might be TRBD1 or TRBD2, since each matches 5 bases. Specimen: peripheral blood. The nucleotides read TGTGCCAGCTGTTCTCCCTTGGGGGAGTTTCGTTATTTT. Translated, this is CASCSPLGEFRYF.